A single sample is the source of the 10 T cell receptor beta chains below, sequenced in a study of T-cell reconstitution after alpha-beta-depleted transplantation in children. Preparation of the TCRbeta library was carried out with unique molecular identifiers. MiXCR, applied by TCRdb to the PCR reads, yields one record per CDR3 protein. The sample contains some 390,000 distinct CDR3 sequences, roughly 22% of which appear only once. Here the sequenced sample was PBMCs from the stem cell graft donor, taken from the stem cell graft. These receptors all stem from a human donor who donated a stem cell graft to a child with acute myeloid leukemia.

This rearrangement joins TRBV9 to TRBJ1-3; D unclear. Per germline, CDR1 SGDLS and CDR2 YYNGEE. There are 15 residues in the CDR3. Trimming left V 4 bases short and J 6 bases short, with 17 bases between. The CDR3 protein is CASSNSPGSPNTIYF. The CDR3 nucleotides read TGTGCCAGCAGCAACTCCCCCGGGTCCCCAAACACCATATATTTT.

This clonotype was observed a handful of times. V and J are TRBV19 and TRBJ2-2; D is uncertain. Trimming left V 2 bases short and J 2 bases short, with 6 bases between. Germline assignment: CDR1 LNHDA and CDR2 SQIVND (reference sequence). The CDR3 consists of 14 residues. The CDR3 region is CASSIQRNTGELFF. CDR3 nucleotides: TGTGCCAGTAGTATACAACGAAACACCGGGGAGCTGTTTTTT.

The CDR3: CAISEPEALVWEQYF. Here the CDR3 DNA reads TGTGCCATCAGTGAGCCTGAGGCGCTGGTATGGGAGCAGTACTTC. This chain joins TRBV10-3 and TRBJ2-7; no firm D call. V gave up 2 bases and J gave up 7 bases, with 18 bases separating them. This CDR3 is built from 15 residues. The V gene's germline CDR1 is ENHRY and CDR2 SYGVKD.

This clonotype was picked up many times. The chain uses TRBV6-2 or TRBV6-3 and TRBJ2-1; 7 bases are a match to TRBD2. V shed 0 bases, J shed 7 bases, and the junction held 3 bases outside the gene matches. Germline V lookup: CDR1 MNHEY, CDR2 SVGEGT. The CDR3 has 14 amino acids. The CDR3 bases are TGTGCCAGCAGTTACTCGGGCGGGGGAAATGAGCAGTTCTTC. This codes for CASSYSGGGNEQFF.

This clonotype occurred a few times. The chain joins TRBV20-1 to TRBJ2-1, with 7 nucleotides matching TRBD2. With V trimmed by 5 bases and J by 7 bases, 11 bases remained unmatched. Germline values: CDR1 DFQATT, CDR2 SNEGSKA (reference sequence). The CDR3 consists of 14 residues. The CDR3 reads CSARRQGLDNEQFF. Written as DNA, the CDR3 is TGCAGTGCTCGGCGACAAGGACTAGATAATGAGCAGTTCTTC.

This clonotype has at least ten counts. V is TRBV12-3 or TRBV12-4 and J is TRBJ1-1; TRBD1 is a possible D gene (6 bases). The CDR3 has 13 residues. V was clipped by 7 bases and J by 1 base, with 10 bases between them. The CDR3, as DNA: TGTGCCAGCAAAACAGGGCCGAACACTGAAGCTTTCTTT. It yields the protein CASKTGPNTEAFF.

The table lists this clonotype with a few counts. The DNA of the CDR3 is TGTGCCAGCGGTGGGCTGGGGGGGGGCTACAATGAGCAGTTCTTC. Protein product: CASGGLGGGYNEQFF. This chain joins TRBV6-1 and TRBJ2-1, with 7 bases aligning to TRBD2. V gave up 8 bases and J gave up 3 bases; unmatched junction bases: 10. The CDR3 consists of 15 residues. CDR1 MNHNS and CDR2 SASEGT come from the germline V gene.

In its sample, this clonotype was seen once. The chain links TRBV7-9 to TRBJ2-1; no clear D gene. The CDR3 consists of 13 residues. Germline values: CDR1 SEHNR, CDR2 FQNEAQ (reference sequence). V shed 7 bases and J shed 6 bases, with 13 bases lying between them. CDR3 DNA: TGTGCCAGCACCCCCCCATCGTCCAATGAGCAGTTCTTC. It yields the protein CASTPPSSNEQFF.

This clonotype has just a few counts. This sequence joins TRBV7-2 and TRBJ2-7, with unresolved D. This CDR3 comprises 15 residues. CDR1 is SGHTA and CDR2 is FQGNSA in the germline V gene. V shed 1 base and J shed 0 bases, with 10 bases lying between them. The CDR3 reads CASSLVDGDSYEQYF. The CDR3 nucleotides are TGTGCCAGCAGCTTAGTAGACGGAGACTCCTACGAGCAGTACTTC.

This clonotype was found a few times. The rearrangement uses TRBV6-1 and TRBJ2-7; TRBD1 agrees at 8 bases. Trimming cost V 4 bases and J 4 bases; bases outside gene matches: 6. Germline V lookup: CDR1 MNHNS, CDR2 SASEGT. The CDR3 totals 14 residues. The CDR3 DNA reads TGTGCCAGCAGTGGGACAGGGAACCTGTACGAGCAGTACTTC. Translation gives CASSGTGNLYEQYF.